Below are 6 T cell receptor beta chains sequenced from a single sample in a study of regulatory T cells in long-lasting Graves disease. To make TCR beta libraries, researchers used iRepertoire HTBI primers and Arm-PCR of CDR3 regions. TCRdb re-analysed the multiplex PCR reads in MiXCR, keeping a single row per CDR3 protein. The repertoire includes hundreds of thousands of distinct CDR3 sequences, around 15% of them detected once, and 15% to 20% sits in the top ten. Time point meaning: newly diagnosed GD, antithyroid drugs for less than 3 months. Scientists built the TCR library using RNA that was extracted from PBMCs. The same sample was also studied in work on T cells in Graves' hyperthyroidism and ophthalmopathy.

The starting material was peripheral blood mononuclear cells (PBMCs), obtained at new diagnosis, from a patient treated with antithyroid drugs. These receptors were collected from a woman in her twenties or thirties with Graves disease.

This clonotype was observed a handful of times. The chain uses TRBV19 and TRBJ2-7; 7 nucleotides line up with TRBD1. V dropped 5 bases and J dropped 5; count of bases not matched to a gene: 18. CDR3 size: 17 residues. The V gene's germline CDR1 is LNHDA and CDR2 SQIVND (reference sequence). The CDR3 DNA is TGTGCCAGTAGTCCAGAGCTCGGAAGGGCCAGGGGGAACGAGCAGTACTTC. Translation gives CASSPELGRARGNEQYF.

This clonotype showed up just a few times. The rearrangement uses TRBV6-1 and TRBJ2-7; no clear D. The V end lost 3 bases, the J end lost 3 bases, and 9 bases lay between the germline ends. The CDR3 has 13 amino acids. Germline CDR1 reads MNHNS; CDR2 reads SASEGT. Here the CDR3 DNA reads TGTGCCAGCAGTGAGCAGGCCTTCTACGAGCAGTACTTC. Residues: CASSEQAFYEQYF.

This clonotype has a count of ten or more. The rearrangement links TRBV2 to TRBJ1-5, with D unclear. V was trimmed by 4 bases and J by 1 base, leaving 8 bases between them. CDR3 length: 14 amino acids. Per germline, CDR1 SNHLY and CDR2 FYNNEI. The CDR3 spells CASSASRSNQPQHF. The CDR3 DNA follows: TGTGCCAGCAGTGCTTCAAGAAGCAATCAGCCCCAGCATTTT. Complete variable domain (other parts from reference TRBV2 and TRBJ1-5): EPEVTQTPSHQVTQMGQEVILRCVPISNHLYFYWYRQILGQKVEFLVSFYNNEISEKSEIFDDQFSVERPDGSNFTLKIRSTKLEDSAMYFCASSASRSNQPQHFGDGTRLSIL.

This clonotype has ten or more counts. The V gene is TRBV28, the J gene TRBJ1-2; D not resolved. V lost 4 bases and J lost 7, with 10 bases in between. Germline CDR1 and CDR2: MDHEN and SYDVKM. The CDR3 spans 12 residues. The CDR3 sequence: CASSSAISGYTF. The CDR3 DNA sequence: TGTGCCAGCAGTTCCGCTATTAGTGGCTACACCTTC.

This clonotype was seen at least ten times. V gene TRBV2 combines with J gene TRBJ2-5; 8 bases line up with TRBD1. The CDR3 spans 13 residues. Germline assignment: CDR1 SNHLY and CDR2 FYNNEI. J was trimmed by 7 bases and V by 6 bases; bases with no gene match: 7. CDR3 sequence reads: CASSPDRALTQYF. In DNA form, the CDR3 reads TGTGCCAGCAGCCCGGACAGGGCCCTGACCCAGTACTTC. The full variable domain, in which reference TRBV2 and TRBJ2-5 provide the parts outside the CDR3, is EPEVTQTPSHQVTQMGQEVILRCVPISNHLYFYWYRQILGQKVEFLVSFYNNEISEKSEIFDDQFSVERPDGSNFTLKIRSTKLEDSAMYFCASSPDRALTQYFGPGTRLLVL.

This clonotype has ten or more counts. J is TRBJ2-7 and V is TRBV2; 9 bases are shared with TRBD2. The junction had 14 bases not matched to a gene; V was cut back by 7 bases and J by 7 bases. CDR3 size: 15 residues. The germline CDR1 and CDR2 sequences are SNHLY and FYNNEI. CDR3 in DNA: TGTGCCAGCATGCGACTAGCGGACTACCCGGGGGAGCAGTACTTC. It codes for CASMRLADYPGEQYF.